The 27 T cell receptor beta chains given below trace back to one sample, sequenced in a study of T cells in tuberculosis (dated by TCRdb to the late 2010s). Preparation of the library involved the immunoSEQ multiplex PCR assay. Imported from immuneACCESS, the table was reduced by TCRdb to in-frame sequences with V and J called. These copies leave out some clones; in studies compared against another copy, an unresolved V gene accounts for under half, and the cause of the remainder is not known. The sample table lists about 58,000 clones, approximately 88% of them with a count of one. Around a fifth of the sample belongs to the ten largest clones. PBMC were thawed, rested overnight, stained with GMM-loaded CD1B tetramer, a Live/Dead dye and anti-CD3, and then sorted on a FACS Aria II. C32 glucose monomycolate purified from Rhodococcus equi was loaded onto CD1B tetramers. Sequenced sample: CD1b-GMM tetramer-negative cells sorted from PBMCs. Reading the label with the study, this specimen's cell subset or site is: T cells not binding CD1B-GMM tetramer, sorted from same donor. The source of these receptors is an adult woman with latent tuberculosis.

This clone was seen just once. The chain links TRBV10-3 to TRBJ2-7, with TRBD1 identical over 9 bases. J was trimmed by 5 bases and V by 8 bases; bases with no gene match: 10. This CDR3 region has 14 residues. The germline V gene has CDR1 ENHRY and CDR2 SYGVKD. CDR3 sequence reads: CAIRTGTGLNEQYF. CDR3 nucleotides: TGTGCCATCCGGACCGGGACAGGGCTCAACGAGCAGTACTTC.

The chain joins TRBV4-2 to TRBJ2-6, with D hard to call. Germline-derived CDR1 and CDR2 are LGHNA and YNFKEQ. The ends were cut back, 0 bases at V and 0 bases at J, with 3 bases in the middle. The CDR3 is 15 residues long. The CDR3 DNA reads TGTGCCAGCAGCCAAGACAACTCTGGGGCCAACGTCCTGACTTTC. Its protein is CASSQDNSGANVLTF.

CDR3 protein: CASTLGSQGIYGYTF. Here the CDR3 DNA reads TGTGCCAGCACCCTAGGGTCACAGGGCATCTATGGCTACACCTTC. J is TRBJ1-2 and V is TRBV28, with D perhaps TRBD1 (6 bases). The V end lost 7 bases, the J end lost 4 bases, and 19 bases lay between the germline ends. CDR1 is MDHEN and CDR2 is SYDVKM in the germline V gene. The CDR3 runs to 15 residues.

The rearrangement joins TRBV2 to TRBJ2-2, with 9 bases aligning to TRBD1. Germline trimming cut 6 bases from V and 4 bases from J; bases unmatched to any gene: 9. The CDR3 covers 16 residues. CDR1 and CDR2 (germline): SNHLY, FYNNEI. DNA of the CDR3: TGTGCCAGCAGCCCCCAGACAGGGGGAAGCACCGGGGAGCTGTTTTTT. As protein: CASSPQTGGSTGELFF. Full variable domain (rest looked up from reference TRBV2 and TRBJ2-2): EPEVTQTPSHQVTQMGQEVILRCVPISNHLYFYWYRQILGQKVEFLVSFYNNEISEKSEIFDDQFSVERPDGSNFTLKIRSTKLEDSAMYFCASSPQTGGSTGELFFGEGSRLTVL.

The chain carries TRBV7-2 and TRBJ2-5; 11 bases map to TRBD2. CDR3 length: 14 residues. Trimming at V came to 3 bases and at J to 4 bases, leaving 1 base not matched to a gene. Germline assignment: CDR1 SGHTA and CDR2 FQGNSA. The CDR3 protein is CASSFSGGGETQYF. The CDR3, as DNA: TGTGCCAGCAGCTTTAGCGGGGGGGGAGAGACCCAGTACTTC.

The chain recombines TRBV30 with TRBJ1-1; 7 bases fit TRBD1. Trimming removed 1 base from V and 7 bases from J; junction bases left unmatched: 15. There are 16 residues in the CDR3. Germline V gives CDR1 GTSNPN, CDR2 SVGIG (reference sequence). The CDR3: CAWSEMGRGRESEAFF. CDR3 in DNA: TGTGCCTGGAGTGAAATGGGTAGGGGGCGCGAAAGTGAAGCTTTCTTT.

V and J are TRBV2 and TRBJ2-3; no clear D gene. With 7 bases removed from V and 2 bases from J, the gap between germline ends came to 7 bases. This CDR3 region has 12 residues. The germline V gene has CDR1 SNHLY and CDR2 FYNNEI. The CDR3, as DNA: TGTGCCAGCACGCGACTCACAGATACGCAGTATTTT. Encoded protein: CASTRLTDTQYF.

The V gene is TRBV4-1, the J gene TRBJ2-2; 7 positions match TRBD2. The germline V gene encodes CDR1 MGHRA and CDR2 YSYEKL. Losses at the gene ends were 6 bases for V and 2 bases for J; bases not matched to a gene: 9. The CDR3 is 16 amino acids. CDR3 bases: TGCGCCAGCAGACGGACGGCGGGGGAAAACACCGGGGAGCTGTTTTTT. This translates into CASRRTAGENTGELFF.

The gene calls are TRBV2 and TRBJ1-2, with unresolved D. The CDR3 loop spans 13 amino acids. The germline gives CDR1 SNHLY, CDR2 FYNNEI. V lost 5 bases and J 1 base, leaving 8 bases between the germline ends. CDR3 sequence reads: CASSLELNYGYTF. DNA for the CDR3: TGTGCCAGCAGTCTAGAACTTAACTATGGCTACACCTTC.

This sequence joins TRBV30 and TRBJ2-2, with unresolved D. Trimming cost V 2 bases and J 0 bases, with 7 bases left between them. CDR3 size: 14 residues. Germline CDR1 and CDR2: GTSNPN and SVGIG (reference sequence). The CDR3 loop reads CAWSLYSNTGELFF. For the CDR3, the DNA is TGTGCCTGGAGTCTATACTCGAACACCGGGGAGCTGTTTTTT.

The chain is built from TRBV6-1 and TRBJ2-2; 9 bases are shared with TRBD1. V trimming: 6 bases; J trimming: 3 bases; junction bases outside the gene matches: 2. The CDR3 has 14 residues. Germline CDR1 reads MNHNS; CDR2 reads SASEGT. The CDR3 protein is CASRTGGDTGELFF. The CDR3 DNA sequence: TGTGCCAGCAGGACAGGGGGTGACACCGGGGAGCTGTTTTTT.

The rearrangement joins TRBV6-5 to TRBJ2-3; 7 nucleotides agree with TRBD2. Looked up from germline, CDR1 is MNHEY and CDR2 is SVGAGI. CDR3 length: 15 residues. The ends lost 5 bases at V and 0 bases at J; junction bases unmatched: 5. The CDR3 region is CASSPKRGSTDTQYF. The CDR3 DNA reads TGTGCCAGCAGTCCCAAGCGGGGTAGCACAGATACGCAGTATTTT.

The chain carries TRBV7-9 and TRBJ1-5; the D is unclear. The CDR3 extends over 15 amino acids. Deletions cut 8 bases from V and 1 base from J, with 15 bases between. The germline V gene has CDR1 SEHNR and CDR2 FQNEAQ (reference sequence). For the CDR3, the DNA is TGTGCCAGCCACCCCGGAGCGGGGAGCAATCAGCCCCAGCATTTT. Its protein is CASHPGAGSNQPQHF.

This sequence joins TRBV4-3 and TRBJ2-6; weak D call: TRBD2 (5 bases). CDR1 and CDR2 from the germline V gene are LGHNA and YSLEER. Trimming pared 4 bases from V and 0 bases from J, leaving 10 bases between. The CDR3 has 16 residues. CDR3 in amino acids: CASSRARGSGANVLTF. The CDR3, as DNA: TGCGCCAGCAGCCGCGCTCGGGGCTCTGGGGCCAACGTCCTGACTTTC.

The J gene is TRBJ1-4, the V gene TRBV7-9; D is unclear. Germline values: CDR1 SEHNR, CDR2 FQNEAQ (reference sequence). Trimming pared 2 bases from V and 0 bases from J, leaving 4 bases between. The CDR3 spans 14 residues. The CDR3 region has the DNA TGTGCCAGCAGCTTACAATCAACTAATGAAAAACTGTTTTTT. This gives the protein CASSLQSTNEKLFF.

The V and J genes are TRBV15 and TRBJ1-2; TRBD1 matches 7 bases. CDR3 length equals 17 residues. Per the germline V gene, CDR1 is LNHNV and CDR2 is YYDKDF (reference sequence). V lost 5 bases to trimming and J lost 4 bases; unmatched junction nucleotides: 16. The CDR3 reads CATSFLGRGYFGYGYTF. The CDR3 DNA is TGTGCCACCAGCTTTTTGGGCAGGGGGTATTTCGGCTATGGCTACACCTTC.

The chain carries TRBV5-6 and TRBJ1-1; possibly TRBD1 for D (6 bases). CDR3 size: 15 residues. Germline V gene sequence: CDR1 SGHDT, CDR2 YYEEEE. V lost 2 bases and J lost 1, with 12 bases in between. For the CDR3, the DNA is TGTGCCAGCAGCTTAGCGGGGGCGCGGAACACTGAAGCTTTCTTT. Translated, it gives CASSLAGARNTEAFF.

The chain combines TRBV7-3 with TRBJ2-1; D may be TRBD2 (6 bases). The CDR3 consists of 16 residues. From germline, CDR1 is SGHTA and CDR2 FQGTGA. V lost 2 bases and J lost 0, with 11 bases in between. In DNA form, the CDR3 reads TGTGCCAGCAGCTTATTTGGGGGGAGCTCCTACAATGAGCAGTTCTTC. Protein: CASSLFGGSSYNEQFF. The complete variable domain, with remaining parts taken from reference TRBV7-3 and TRBJ2-1, reads GAGVSQTPSNKVTEKGKYVELRCDPISGHTALYWYRQSLGQGPEFLIYFQGTGAADDSGLPNDRFFAVRPEGSVSTLKIQRTERGDSAVYLCASSLFGGSSYNEQFFGPGTRLTVL.

This chain joins TRBV4-3 and TRBJ1-4; 8 bases match TRBD1. V trimming: 3 bases; J trimming: 9 bases; junction bases outside the gene matches: 12. The germline CDR1 and CDR2 sequences are LGHNA and YSLEER. The CDR3 totals 16 residues. Here the CDR3 DNA reads TGCGCCAGCAGCCAGGGCGCAGGGGGCGCGACTAAAAAACTGTTTTTT. Translation: CASSQGAGGATKKLFF.

The DNA for the CDR3 is TGTGCCAGCACCAAACCGGGACAGGGTTCCTACGAGCAGTACTTC. Its translation: CASTKPGQGSYEQYF. The chain employs TRBV28 and TRBJ2-7, with 9 bases aligning to TRBD1. The CDR3 has 15 residues. CDR1 is MDHEN, CDR2 SYDVKM, per germline. V trimming: 7 bases; J trimming: 1 base; junction bases outside the gene matches: 8.

V and J are TRBV30 and TRBJ1-2; TRBD1 is a possible D gene (6 bases). From germline, CDR1 is GTSNPN and CDR2 SVGIG (reference sequence). The CDR3 covers 13 residues. Between the trimmed V and J ends, which lost 3 bases and 6 bases, there was a span of 14 bases. Here the CDR3 DNA reads TGTGCCTGGAGACTCTACAGGGAAAATGGCTACACCTTC. Its protein product is CAWRLYRENGYTF.

The V and J genes are TRBV6-5 and TRBJ2-7; tentatively, D is TRBD1 (6 bases). The ends were cut back, 0 bases at V and 3 bases at J, with 12 bases in the middle. This CDR3 contains 15 residues. Germline CDR1 reads MNHEY; CDR2 reads SVGAGI. Here the CDR3 DNA reads TGTGCCAGCAGTTACTCAGGGGGAAGCGACTACGAGCAGTACTTC. Amino acids: CASSYSGGSDYEQYF.

This chain links TRBV10-3 with TRBJ2-7; D perhaps matches TRBD1 (6 bases). Looked up from germline, CDR1 is ENHRY and CDR2 is SYGVKD. Trimming took 2 bases from V and 0 from J, leaving 8 bases between them. The CDR3 is 14 residues long. In DNA, the CDR3 is TGTGCCATCAGTGAGGACAGGACCTCCTACGAGCAGTACTTC. Amino acid sequence: CAISEDRTSYEQYF.

This clone appeared once. The V and J genes are TRBV7-6 and TRBJ2-1; 9 positions match TRBD2. With V trimmed by 5 bases and J by 9 bases, 14 bases remained unmatched. From germline, CDR1 is SGHVS and CDR2 FNYEAQ. The CDR3 totals 16 residues. The CDR3 DNA sequence: TGTGCCAGCAGCCCGAGCGGGGGGACGCCTTATAGTGAGCAGTTCTTC. Protein sequence: CASSPSGGTPYSEQFF.

The CDR3 bases are TGTGCCAGCAGTTTATCCCCGACAGGGGGGCGAACTGAAGCTTTCTTT. This translates into CASSLSPTGGRTEAFF. The chain couples TRBV27 to TRBJ1-1; 9 nucleotides line up with TRBD1. Germline V gene lookup returns CDR1 MNHEY and CDR2 SMNVEV (reference sequence). The V and J ends lost 0 bases and 5 bases, in that order; junction bases with no gene match: 7. The CDR3 loop spans 16 amino acids.

Only a few counts were recorded for this clone. The rearrangement uses TRBV5-4 and TRBJ2-1; D is perhaps TRBD2 (5 bases). V gave up 4 bases and J gave up 5 bases, with 16 bases separating them. Germline CDR1 SGHNT, CDR2 YYREEE (reference sequence). This CDR3 is built from 15 residues. CDR3 DNA: TGTGCCAGCAGCCAAACTGGCGGGCGACACAATGAGCAGTTCTTC. Translated: CASSQTGGRHNEQFF. Full variable domain (missing parts from reference TRBV5-4 and TRBJ2-1): ETGVTQSPTHLIKTRGQQVTLRCSSQSGHNTVSWYQQALGQGPQFIFQYYREEENGRGNFPPRFSGLQFPNYSSELNVNALELDDSALYLCASSQTGGRHNEQFFGPGTRLTVL.

The chain has TRBV2 and TRBJ2-3; D is unresolved. This CDR3 is 11 amino acids long. Between the trimmed V and J ends, which lost 5 bases and 6 bases, there was a span of 6 bases. Germline-derived CDR1 and CDR2 are SNHLY and FYNNEI. The CDR3 DNA sequence: TGTGCCAGCAGTCACGGGGATACGCAGTATTTT. Translated, it gives CASSHGDTQYF.